This record looks at one T cell receptor (beta chain) sequence and its context. Per the authors' pipeline: Reference gene primer amplification gave estimated nucleated cell counts. TCRdb's table, derived via immunoSEQ multiplex PCR, lists solely in-frame clones and lacks some. The DNA was the basis for D and trimming; V, J and clone size are from that table. There are 200,000 to 250,000 clones in the sample; roughly 88% occur only once, and 2.1% lies in the top ten. The data were obtained in a study of blood T cell repertoires in COVID-19. Study details: In each case, the material was cDNA or gDNA derived from T cells, B-cell-depleted T cells, or PBMCs.

The CDR3 has 16 amino acids. In germline, CDR1 is SGHRS, CDR2 YFSETQ. V was clipped by 2 bases and J by 6 bases; unmatched bases: 5. The V and J genes are TRBV5-1 and TRBJ2-2, with 12 bases fitting TRBD1. Sequencing used peripheral blood. This TCR was sampled from a woman in her thirties or forties who had recovered from COVID-19. CDR3 nucleotides: TGCGCCAGCAGCTTATCTGGGACAGGGGGCTCCGGGGAGCTGTTTTTT. Residues: CASSLSGTGGSGELFF.